The 25 T cell receptor beta chains listed next were all sequenced from one sample in a study of shared clonotypes between healthy human individuals. Sequenced by immunoSEQ multiplex PCR; TCRdb stores in-frame clones only, minus some. The data hold 1,500,000 or so clones, with approximately 98.5% observed a single time. Sequenced: naive CD4+ T cells sorted from blood. The subset denotes: CD45RA+ positively selected. Source of these receptors: a man aged 25 to 45 in good health.

The chain has TRBV5-5 and TRBJ2-1; 8 nucleotides match TRBD1. The CDR3 runs to 16 residues. V shed 1 base, J shed 7 bases, and the junction held 10 bases outside the gene matches. Germline V gives CDR1 SGHKS, CDR2 YYEKEE (reference sequence). CDR3 bases: TGTGCCAGCAGCTTGAAGCTTCAGGGGGCGGGGAATGAGCAGTTCTTC. The encoded protein is CASSLKLQGAGNEQFF.

The rearrangement links TRBV21-1 to TRBJ2-5; the DNA was not compared with TRBD2, the D call given in the table. TRBV21-1 is a recognized pseudogene. The CDR3 has 10 residues. In DNA form, the CDR3 reads TGTGCCAGCACGGGGGAGACCCAGTACTTC. Translating it yields CASTGETQYF.

As regards this clone: Other DNA sequences within the sample encode an identical CDR3. The rearrangement joins TRBV6-1 to TRBJ1-5, with TRBD1 as a possible D gene (6 bases). Trimming removed 0 bases at V and 4 bases at J, with 7 bases between. Germline loops: CDR1 MNHNS, CDR2 SASEGT. This CDR3 has 14 amino acids. The CDR3, as DNA: TGTGCCAGCAGTGAAGCTACAGGGAATCAGCCCCAGCATTTT. Translated: CASSEATGNQPQHF.

The chain combines TRBV9 with TRBJ2-3; D is unclear. CDR3 length equals 14 residues. V was pared by 1 base and J by 6 bases, with 12 bases between. Germline values: CDR1 SGDLS, CDR2 YYNGEE. The CDR3 DNA is TGTGCCAGCAGCGTATCAGCCCGGCTGGATACGCAGTATTTT. This sequence encodes CASSVSARLDTQYF.

V and J are TRBV19 and TRBJ2-1; D gene ambiguous. The ends were cut back, 7 bases at V and 1 base at J, with 8 bases in the middle. The CDR3 covers 13 residues. CDR1 LNHDA and CDR2 SQIVND come from the germline V gene (reference sequence). CDR3 protein: CASTAVSYNEQFF. CDR3 nucleotides: TGTGCCAGTACCGCCGTATCCTACAATGAGCAGTTCTTC. Together with reference TRBV19 and TRBJ2-1, the CDR3 gives the full variable domain: DGGITQSPKYLFRKEGQNVTLSCEQNLNHDAMYWYRQDPGQGLRLIYYSQIVNDFQKGDIAEGYSVSREKKESFPLTVTSAQKNPTAFYLCASTAVSYNEQFFGPGTRLTVL.

The chain uses TRBV5-4 and TRBJ1-3; 9 positions agree with TRBD1. Germline lookup yields CDR1 SGHNT and CDR2 YYREEE (reference sequence). The CDR3 sequence is 16 residues long. J was trimmed by 1 base and V by 4 bases; bases with no gene match: 6. The CDR3 region has the DNA TGTGCCAGCAGCGGGAGGGACAGGGATTCTGGAAACACCATATATTTT. Protein: CASSGRDRDSGNTIYF.

V usage is TRBV18 and J usage is TRBJ1-5; D ambiguous. V lost 5 bases to trimming and J lost 2 bases, with 13 bases between them. From germline, CDR1 is KGHSH and CDR2 LQKENI. This CDR3 spans 15 amino acids. The CDR3 DNA reads as TGTGCCAGCTCATCGACCGGCGGACGCAATCAGCCCCAGCATTTT. Translation: CASSSTGGRNQPQHF. Full variable domain (missing parts from reference TRBV18 and TRBJ1-5): NAGVMQNPRHLVRRRGQEARLRCSPMKGHSHVYWYRQLPEEGLKFMVYLQKENIIDESGMPKERFSAEFPKEGPSILRIQQVVRGDSAAYFCASSSTGGRNQPQHFGDGTRLSIL.

The rearrangement joins TRBV6-4 to TRBJ2-1; 8 nucleotides agree with TRBD1. Per the germline V gene, CDR1 is MRHNA and CDR2 is SNTAGT. V lost 3 bases, J lost 9 bases, and 4 bases stayed unmatched. This CDR3 has 13 amino acids. The CDR3 protein is CASSENRGSEQFF. In DNA form, the CDR3 reads TGTGCCAGCAGTGAGAACAGGGGGAGTGAGCAGTTCTTC.

This clone appeared once. The chain carries TRBV6-7 and TRBJ2-1, with D unclear. TRBV6-7 is an ORF; its function is uncertain. V shed 11 bases and J shed 10 bases, with 9 bases lying between them. The CDR3 consists of 9 residues. The CDR3 here is CAAPKEQFF. In nucleotides, the CDR3 is TGTGCCGCCCCCAAGGAGCAGTTCTTC.

The chain employs TRBV7-6 and TRBJ2-1; D might be TRBD2 (5 bases). Germline V gene data show CDR1 as SGHVS and CDR2 as FNYEAQ. Trimming shortened V by 2 bases and J by 3 bases, and 14 bases separated the two germline ends. The CDR3 is 16 amino acids. The DNA of the CDR3 is TGTGCCAGCAGCTTAAAGGTGGCTAGCAGCTACAATGAGCAGTTCTTC. Its translation is CASSLKVASSYNEQFF.

This chain uses TRBV28 with TRBJ2-5; D not resolved. The V gene lost 5 bases and the J gene lost 4 bases, with 8 bases spanning the gap. The germline V gene has CDR1 MDHEN and CDR2 SYDVKM. The CDR3 runs to 12 residues. The DNA of the CDR3 is TGTGCCAGCAGTCCAAATCGAGAGACCCAGTACTTC. Its translation is CASSPNRETQYF.

The chain employs TRBV5-1 and TRBJ1-1, with D maybe TRBD1 (5 bases). The CDR3 sequence is 18 residues long. Trimming cost V 1 base and J 4 bases, with 23 bases left between them. CDR1 SGHRS and CDR2 YFSETQ come from the germline V gene. CDR3 residues: CASSLRGSFQGGFTEAFF. DNA of the CDR3: TGCGCCAGCAGCTTGAGGGGTAGCTTCCAGGGAGGGTTCACTGAAGCTTTCTTT.

V usage is TRBV7-9 and J usage is TRBJ2-7; tentative D call: TRBD2 (6 bases). This CDR3 has 13 amino acids. The V and J ends lost 0 bases and 6 bases respectively, with 9 bases between them. Germline CDR1 and CDR2: SEHNR and FQNEAQ (reference sequence). As DNA, the CDR3 is TGTGCCAGCAGCTTAGCATGGGGAGGCGAGCAGTACTTC. Encoded protein: CASSLAWGGEQYF.

This chain uses TRBV11-2 with TRBJ2-2, with D uncertain. V was shortened by 5 bases and J by 0 bases, with 10 bases between the two germline ends. The CDR3 is made up of 15 amino acids. The germline V gene encodes CDR1 SGHAT and CDR2 FQNNGV. The CDR3 is CASSERTPNTGELFF. The CDR3 coding sequence is TGTGCCAGCAGCGAAAGAACACCGAACACCGGGGAGCTGTTTTTT.

CDR3 amino acids: CASSGGDHQPQHF. The CDR3 coding sequence is TGTGCCAGTAGTGGTGGGGATCATCAGCCCCAGCATTTT. V gene TRBV19 combines with J gene TRBJ1-5, with D unresolved. This CDR3 contains 13 residues. Germline V lookup: CDR1 LNHDA, CDR2 SQIVND (reference sequence). The V end lost 5 bases, the J end lost 5 bases, and 10 bases lay between the germline ends.

This sequence joins TRBV5-1 and TRBJ2-2; 11 bases line up with TRBD1. This CDR3 has 14 residues. V shed 5 bases and J 4 bases; nucleotides not matched to a gene: 1. The V gene's germline CDR1 is SGHRS and CDR2 YFSETQ. The CDR3 sequence: CASRGQGGTGELFF. The CDR3 nucleotides read TGCGCCAGCAGGGGACAGGGGGGCACCGGGGAGCTGTTTTTT.

CDR3 sequence (DNA): TGTGCCAGCAGATTAGGGACAGGGAACACCGGGGAGCTGTTTTTT. Its protein product is CASRLGTGNTGELFF. The chain couples TRBV28 to TRBJ2-2; 8 bases align to TRBD1. Per germline, CDR1 MDHEN and CDR2 SYDVKM. With V trimmed by 6 bases and J by 1 base, 4 bases remained unmatched. The CDR3 is 15 amino acids.

Comments on this clone: In the same sample, other DNA sequences code for this CDR3. The rearrangement links TRBV5-1 to TRBJ2-2, with 7 bases matching TRBD2. The CDR3 contains 15 residues. V trimming: 0 bases; J trimming: 5 bases; junction bases outside the gene matches: 4. Germline CDR1 and CDR2: SGHRS and YFSETQ. The CDR3 DNA is TGCGCCAGCAGCTTGGGACTAGCAGATACCGGGGAGCTGTTTTTT. This encodes CASSLGLADTGELFF.

The chain employs TRBV7-4 and TRBJ2-7; D gene ambiguous. Between the trimmed V and J ends, which lost 5 bases and 3 bases, there was a span of 14 bases. The CDR3 sequence is 14 residues long. CDR1 is SGHVT and CDR2 is SQSDAQ in the germline V gene. CDR3 loop: CASSPIGPSYEQYF. The CDR3 DNA sequence: TGTGCCAGCAGCCCCATCGGACCGAGCTACGAGCAGTACTTC.

This chain links TRBV12-5 with TRBJ2-1; 11 bases are a match to TRBD2. Trimming took 3 bases from V and 9 from J; bases not matched to a gene: 10. CDR1 LGHNT and CDR2 FRNRAP come from the germline V gene. The CDR3 runs to 16 residues. CDR3 loop: CASGLRLAGTWGEQFF. DNA of the CDR3: TGTGCTAGTGGTTTAAGACTAGCGGGAACCTGGGGTGAGCAGTTCTTC.

The CDR3 DNA reads TGCGCCAGCAAAGGACTAGCGGGAGCGTACACAGATACGCAGTATTTT. It encodes CASKGLAGAYTDTQYF. The rearrangement uses TRBV10-2 and TRBJ2-3; TRBD2 agrees at 13 bases. CDR3 length equals 16 residues. Germline V gives CDR1 WSHSY, CDR2 SAAADI. The V gene end was trimmed by 7 bases and the J gene end by 2 bases; junction bases not matched to a gene: 6.

The chain employs TRBV9 and TRBJ2-3, with D unclear. V dropped 1 base and J dropped 0 bases, with 6 bases sitting between them. The CDR3 consists of 14 residues. CDR1 is SGDLS, CDR2 YYNGEE, per germline. As DNA, the CDR3 is TGTGCCAGCAGCGTAAAGTTAAGCACAGATACGCAGTATTTT. It codes for CASSVKLSTDTQYF.

The rearrangement joins TRBV27 to TRBJ2-5; TRBD1 or TRBD2 may be the D gene (5 bases each). Trimming took 1 base from V and 1 from J, leaving 22 bases between them. The length of the CDR3 is 19 residues. Germline V gene sequence: CDR1 MNHEY, CDR2 SMNVEV (reference sequence). The DNA for the CDR3 is TGTGCCAGCAGTTTATTTCGTCCCGTGTCGGGACGCAGCCAAGAGACCCAGTACTTC. Translating it yields CASSLFRPVSGRSQETQYF.

The chain is built from TRBV5-4 and TRBJ2-7; tentatively, D is TRBD1 (6 bases). V shed 0 bases and J shed 0 bases, with 22 bases lying between them. CDR1 is SGHNT and CDR2 is YYREEE in the germline V gene (reference sequence). The CDR3 covers 19 residues. For the CDR3, the DNA is TGTGCCAGCAGCTTGGTTCTATTACCCAAGGGACAACACTCCTACGAGCAGTACTTC. This codes for CASSLVLLPKGQHSYEQYF. The full variable domain, in which reference TRBV5-4 and TRBJ2-7 provide the parts outside the CDR3, is ETGVTQSPTHLIKTRGQQVTLRCSSQSGHNTVSWYQQALGQGPQFIFQYYREEENGRGNFPPRFSGLQFPNYSSELNVNALELDDSALYLCASSLVLLPKGQHSYEQYFGPGTRLTVT.

The J gene is TRBJ1-3, the V gene TRBV2, with a tentative D call TRBD1 (6 bases). Per the germline V gene, CDR1 is SNHLY and CDR2 is FYNNEI. The CDR3 spans 15 residues. V lost 4 bases to trimming and J lost 3 bases, with 13 bases between them. CDR3 in DNA: TGTGCCAGCAGTGTACAGGGTGAGGTTGGAAACACCATATATTTT. Residues: CASSVQGEVGNTIYF. The full variable domain, rest sourced from reference TRBV2 and TRBJ1-3, is EPEVTQTPSHQVTQMGQEVILRCVPISNHLYFYWYRQILGQKVEFLVSFYNNEISEKSEIFDDQFSVERPDGSNFTLKIRSTKLEDSAMYFCASSVQGEVGNTIYFGEGSWLTVV.